These T cell receptor beta chains were read from a single sample in a study of blood T cell repertoires in COVID-19. Repertoires were generated with immunoSEQ multiplex PCR, while TCRdb's copy carries only in-frame clones and drops some. The table shows 350,000 to 400,000 clones, with 89% occurring only once. The sample was PBMCs or T cells enriched from blood (not recorded which). The receptors stem from a woman in her 30s who had recovered from COVID-19. The CDR3 runs from the conserved cysteine through the conserved F or W. The order of the fields is J gene, clone size, D gene, V gene, CDR3 DNA, CDR3 protein. A D gene is named only where the DNA matches it firmly. Part of the rows lack a size; the others show once, few, many or a class for expanded clones.

>TRBJ2-7|.|TRBD2|TRBV7-9
TGTGCCAGCAGCGTCTATAGCGGGAGGGCCTTTTACGAGCAGTACTTC
CASSVYSGRAFYEQYF
>TRBJ2-7|.|.|TRBV25-1
TGTGCCAGCAGTGAAACGCCGACAGCCTACGAGCAGTACTTC
CASSETPTAYEQYF
>TRBJ1-6|.|TRBD1|TRBV30
TGTGCCTGGAGAAGGGACAGGGGCTCACCCCTCCACTTT
CAWRRDRGSPLHF
>TRBJ2-7|few|TRBD1|TRBV7-2
TGTGCCAGCAGCTTAGCAGGGGGCGCCTACGAGCAGTACTTC
CASSLAGGAYEQYF
>TRBJ1-5|.|.|TRBV19
TGTGCCAGTAGTATAACCAGGAACAACAATCAGCCCCAGCATTTT
CASSITRNNNQPQHF
>TRBJ1-3|.|TRBD1|TRBV15
TGTGCCACCAGCAGAGTGGTTGGGACAGGGTCTGGAAACACCATATATTTT
CATSRVVGTGSGNTIYF
>TRBJ2-5|.|TRBD2|TRBV5-1
TGCGCCAGTAGCCTTGGGACTAGCGGGGGTCAAGAGACCCAGTACTTC
CASSLGTSGGQETQYF
>TRBJ1-3|.|.|TRBV6-5
TGTGCCAGCAGTTACCAGGGGAACACCATATATTTT
CASSYQGNTIYF
>TRBJ2-1|.|.|TRBV9
TGTGCCAGCAGCGTAGGAGCATCTTACAATGAGCAGTTCTTC
CASSVGASYNEQFF
>TRBJ2-1|.|TRBD1|TRBV4-3
TGCGCCAGCAGCCAGGGCGACAGGGGACCGAGCTCCTACAATGAGCAGTTCTTC
CASSQGDRGPSSYNEQFF
>TRBJ1-6|.|TRBD1|TRBV6-5
TGTGCCAGCAGTTACTCACCAGGGGGTTCACCCCTCCACTTT
CASSYSPGGSPLHF
>TRBJ2-5|.|.|TRBV2
TGTGCCAGCAGGAGGGGGGAGGGTCAAGAGACCCAGTACTTC
CASRRGEGQETQYF
>TRBJ1-1|.|.|TRBV6-4
TGTGCCAGCAGTGCCGCCCCAGGGAACACTGAAGCTTTCTTT
CASSAAPGNTEAFF
>TRBJ2-7|.|TRBD1|TRBV6-5
TGTGCCAGCAGTTACTCGAGGGACAGGTCCTACGAGCAGTACTTC
CASSYSRDRSYEQYF
>TRBJ2-7|.|.|TRBV2
TGTGCCAGCAGGTTGACAGAGAATGGTTACGAGCAGTACTTC
CASRLTENGYEQYF
>TRBJ1-3|once|.|TRBV5-4
TGTGCCACTTACCGAAGGGGTGGCTCGGGTTGGGGAAACACCATATATTTT
CATYRRGGSGWGNTIYF
>TRBJ2-1|.|TRBD2|TRBV28
TGTGCCAGCAGTTTTCTAGCGGGAGTCGATGAGCAGTTCTTC
CASSFLAGVDEQFF
>TRBJ2-2|.|TRBD1|TRBV6-2/TRBV6-3
TGTGCCAGCAGTTACCCACGTGGACAGGGCGGCACCGGGGAGCTGTTTTTT
CASSYPRGQGGTGELFF
>TRBJ1-1|.|.|TRBV9
TGTGCCAGCAGCCCACGGGGACATCAAGACACTGAAGCTTTCTTT
CASSPRGHQDTEAFF
>TRBJ1-5|.|TRBD1|TRBV5-1
TGCGCCAGCAGCGTTCAGGGGGCGGGTCAGCCCCAGCATTTT
CASSVQGAGQPQHF
>TRBJ1-5|.|.|TRBV6-5
TGTGCCAGCAAGAAGGGGAAGGCGTATATTCAGCCCCAGCATTTT
CASKKGKAYIQPQHF
>TRBJ2-2|.|.|TRBV19
TGTGCCAGTAGTCCCTCCGCGGGGATCGGGGAGCTGTTTTTT
CASSPSAGIGELFF
>TRBJ1-1|.|.|TRBV27
TGTGCCAGCAGGTTGCTCGCGGGGAACACTGAAGCTTTCTTT
CASRLLAGNTEAFF
>TRBJ1-4|.|TRBD1|TRBV7-2
TGTGCCAGCAGCTTAGCGGGACAGTCTAATGAAAAACTGTTTTTT
CASSLAGQSNEKLFF
>TRBJ1-1|few|TRBD1|TRBV30
TGTGCCTGGAGTCGACCGGGACAGGGGAACACTGAAGCTTTCTTT
CAWSRPGQGNTEAFF
>TRBJ2-3|.|TRBD2|TRBV7-2
TGTGCCAGCCTCCCTAGCGGGGGCCGCACAGATACGCAGTATTTT
CASLPSGGRTDTQYF
>TRBJ1-1|.|.|TRBV5-1
TGCGCCAGCAGCGGGCCGGGGAAACCGAACACTGAAGCTTTCTTT
CASSGPGKPNTEAFF
>TRBJ2-1|.|.|TRBV7-3
TGTGCCAGCAGCCCCAATATGATAGGGAGGAATGAGCAGTTCTTC
CASSPNMIGRNEQFF
>TRBJ2-5|few|TRBD2|TRBV4-3
TGCGCCAGCAGCCAAGAGCGGGGGGGCCAAGAGACCCAGTACTTC
CASSQERGGQETQYF
>TRBJ2-6|.|.|TRBV19
TGTGCCAGTAGAAAACAGGGTCCCGGGGCCAACGTCCTGACTTTC
CASRKQGPGANVLTF
>TRBJ2-1|.|TRBD1|TRBV10-1
TGCGCCAGCACATCCTCACGGGGGACAGGAAGCATTAATGAGCAGTTCTTC
CASTSSRGTGSINEQFF
>TRBJ2-5|.|TRBD1|TRBV5-1
TGCGCCAGCAGCGGAACTTGGACAGGGGGTTTAGAGACCCAGTACTTC
CASSGTWTGGLETQYF
>TRBJ1-6|.|.|TRBV30
TGTGCCTGGGGAACAGGGTCGACCCTCCACTTT
CAWGTGSTLHF
>TRBJ2-5|.|TRBD2|TRBV11-1
TGTGCCAGCAGCCCCGGGACTACTCACCAAGAGACCCAGTACTTC
CASSPGTTHQETQYF
>TRBJ1-3|.|TRBD1|TRBV5-1
TGCGCCAGCAGCCTTGGGACAGAAGGAAACACCATATATTTT
CASSLGTEGNTIYF
>TRBJ2-3|.|.|TRBV6-4
TGTGCCAGCAGTGAATCGGCAGGTCCAGATACGCAGTATTTT
CASSESAGPDTQYF
>TRBJ2-1|.|.|TRBV27
TGTGCCAGCAGCACACAGGACAGCGACCCGTTTGGGAATGAGCAGTTCTTC
CASSTQDSDPFGNEQFF
>TRBJ1-2|.|TRBD1|TRBV2
TGTGCCAGCAGCGTTGACAGGGGGCGAGGCTACACCTTC
CASSVDRGRGYTF
>TRBJ2-7|few|.|TRBV2
TGTGCCAGCAGTGAACCGGGAATCGACGAGCAGTACTTC
CASSEPGIDEQYF
>TRBJ2-2|.|.|TRBV3-1/TRBV3-2
TGTGCCCGCCATAGGCGACAGAACACCGGGGAGCTGTTTTTT
CARHRRQNTGELFF
>TRBJ1-3|once|.|TRBV6-2/TRBV6-3
TGTGCCAGCAGTTACTCAATCGGCGGCATTAACCTTGGAAACACCATATATTTT
CASSYSIGGINLGNTIYF
>TRBJ2-2|.|TRBD1|TRBV2
TGTGCCAGCAGTGATAGGGACAGGGGGCGAACCGGGGAGCTGTTTTTT
CASSDRDRGRTGELFF
>TRBJ1-6|.|.|TRBV10-2
TGCGCCAGCAGGGGACTCGGCGATTCACCCCTCCACTTT
CASRGLGDSPLHF
>TRBJ2-6|.|TRBD2|TRBV4-1
TGCGCCAGCAGCCCCACGGGGGGGACTAGCGGGAGTTCTGGGGCCAACGTCCTGACTTTC
CASSPTGGTSGSSGANVLTF
>TRBJ1-1|.|.|TRBV7-2
TGTGCCAGCAGCTTAAGAGGACAGAACACTGAAGCTTTCTTT
CASSLRGQNTEAFF
>TRBJ1-5|.|.|TRBV30
TGTGCCTGGGACAGGAGCAATAGCAATCAGCCCCAGCATTTT
CAWDRSNSNQPQHF
>TRBJ2-5|.|TRBD1|TRBV7-7
TGTGCTAGCAGCTTAGGACAGGGGTTCCAGGAGACCCAGTACTTC
CASSLGQGFQETQYF
>TRBJ2-3|.|TRBD2|TRBV18
TGTGCCAGCTCGAGAGGAAATCCGGGAGGGTCCCCAGATACGCAGTATTTT
CASSRGNPGGSPDTQYF
>TRBJ1-1|.|.|TRBV6-5
TGTGCCAGCAGTCCCTCGGGGGGAGTGATGACTGAAGCTTTCTTT
CASSPSGGVMTEAFF